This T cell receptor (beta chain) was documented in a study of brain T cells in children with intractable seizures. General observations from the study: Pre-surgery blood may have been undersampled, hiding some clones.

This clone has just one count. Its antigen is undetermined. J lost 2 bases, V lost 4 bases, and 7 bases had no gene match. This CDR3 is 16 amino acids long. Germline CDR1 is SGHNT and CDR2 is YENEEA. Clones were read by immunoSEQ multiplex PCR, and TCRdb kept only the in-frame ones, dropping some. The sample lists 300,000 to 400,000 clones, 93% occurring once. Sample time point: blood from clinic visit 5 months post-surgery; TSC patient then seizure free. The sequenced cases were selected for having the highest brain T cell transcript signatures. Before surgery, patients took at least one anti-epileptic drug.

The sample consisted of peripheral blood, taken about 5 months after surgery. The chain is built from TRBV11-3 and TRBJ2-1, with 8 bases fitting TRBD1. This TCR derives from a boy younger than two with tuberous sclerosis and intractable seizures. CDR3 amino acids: CASSSGQGDPYNEQFF. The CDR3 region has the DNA TGTGCCAGCAGCTCAGGACAGGGTGACCCCTACAATGAGCAGTTCTTC.